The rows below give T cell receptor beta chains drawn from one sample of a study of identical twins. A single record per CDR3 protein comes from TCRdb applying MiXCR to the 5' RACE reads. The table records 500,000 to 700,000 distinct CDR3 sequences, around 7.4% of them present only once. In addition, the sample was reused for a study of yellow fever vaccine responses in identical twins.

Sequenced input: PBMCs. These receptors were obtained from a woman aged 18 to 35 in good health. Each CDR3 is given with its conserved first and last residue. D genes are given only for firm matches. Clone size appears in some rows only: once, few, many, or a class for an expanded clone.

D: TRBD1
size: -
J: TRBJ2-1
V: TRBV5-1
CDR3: CASSLRTGSNEQFF
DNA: TGCGCCAGCAGCTTACGGACAGGAAGCAATGAGCAGTTCTTC

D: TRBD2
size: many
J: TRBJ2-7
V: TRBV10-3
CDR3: CAISEGLAGGEQYF
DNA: TGTGCCATCAGTGAGGGACTAGCGGGAGGGGAGCAGTACTTC

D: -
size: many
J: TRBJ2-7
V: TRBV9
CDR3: CASSVGGGTYEQYF
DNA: TGTGCCAGCAGCGTAGGAGGAGGGACCTACGAGCAGTACTTC

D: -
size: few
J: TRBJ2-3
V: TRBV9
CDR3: CASKGLVTDTQYF
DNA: TGTGCCAGCAAGGGACTTGTCACAGATACGCAGTATTTT

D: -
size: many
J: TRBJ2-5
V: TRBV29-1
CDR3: CSILTEIETQYF
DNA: TGCAGCATACTGACAGAAATAGAGACCCAGTACTTC

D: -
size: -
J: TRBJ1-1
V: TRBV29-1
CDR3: CSGWNTEAFF
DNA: TGCAGCGGGTGGAACACTGAAGCTTTCTTT

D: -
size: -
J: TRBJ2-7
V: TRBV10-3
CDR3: CAISLDAEQYF
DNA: TGTGCCATCAGCCTTGACGCCGAGCAGTACTTC

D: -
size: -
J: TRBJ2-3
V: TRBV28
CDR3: CASSLYASTDTQYF
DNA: TGTGCCAGCAGTTTGTACGCTAGCACAGATACGCAGTATTTT

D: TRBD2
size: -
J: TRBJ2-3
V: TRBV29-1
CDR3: CSVAGLVEADTQYF
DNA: TGCAGCGTCGCCGGACTAGTCGAGGCAGATACGCAGTATTTT

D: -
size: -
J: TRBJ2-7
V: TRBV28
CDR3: CASKTQGGYEQYF
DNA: TGTGCCAGCAAGACACAGGGCGGATACGAGCAGTACTTC

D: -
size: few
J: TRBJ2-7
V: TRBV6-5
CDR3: CASSYLGGLGEQYF
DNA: TGTGCCAGCAGTTACTTGGGCGGGTTGGGCGAGCAGTACTTC

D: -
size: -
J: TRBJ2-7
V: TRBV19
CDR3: CASSPVRDNSYEQYF
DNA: TGTGCCAGTAGTCCCGTGAGGGACAACTCCTACGAGCAGTACTTC

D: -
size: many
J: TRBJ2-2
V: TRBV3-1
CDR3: CASSQNSGGSGELFF
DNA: TGTGCCAGCAGCCAGAACTCCGGGGGATCAGGGGAGCTGTTTTTT

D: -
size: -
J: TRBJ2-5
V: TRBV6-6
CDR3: CASSGQIQETQYF
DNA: TGTGCCAGCAGCGGACAGATCCAAGAGACCCAGTACTTC

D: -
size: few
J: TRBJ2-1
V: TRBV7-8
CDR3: CASSLIGEQFF
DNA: TGTGCCAGCAGTCTTATCGGTGAGCAGTTCTTC

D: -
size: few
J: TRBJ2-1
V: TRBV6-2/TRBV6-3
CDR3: CASSSEGRRLSEQFF
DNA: TGTGCCAGCAGTTCCGAAGGGCGCCGTTTATCGGAGCAGTTCTTC

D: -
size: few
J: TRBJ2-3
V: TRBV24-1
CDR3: CATSDPTFTDTQYF
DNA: TGTGCCACCAGTGACCCAACCTTCACAGATACGCAGTATTTT

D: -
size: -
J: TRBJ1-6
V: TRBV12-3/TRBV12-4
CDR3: CASSLGRANSPLHF
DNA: TGTGCCAGCAGTTTGGGACGGGCCAATTCACCCCTCCACTTT

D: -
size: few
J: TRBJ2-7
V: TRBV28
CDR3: CASRNHYEQYF
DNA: TGTGCCAGCAGGAACCACTACGAGCAGTACTTC